This TCR beta chain was documented in a study of T cell responses to AZD1222 COVID-19 vaccine. Study-wide results and caveats: Along spike, vaccine-associated CD4 TCRs were found throughout, with dominance at 160-218 and 743-854.

The assay was immunoSEQ multiplex PCR, and TCRdb's table has in-frame clones only and misses some. The top ten clones hold roughly 9.6% of a sample with approximately 30,000 clones, 70% to 90% of them seen once. Notes on this clone: What it binds is not known.

V lost 0 bases, J lost 6 bases, and 9 bases lay in between. Germline values: CDR1 SGHDN, CDR2 FVKESK. The CDR3 sequence is 14 residues long. Specimen: peripheral blood, collected 28 days after the second AZD1222 dose. The sequence was obtained from an adult who received the AZD1222 COVID-19 vaccine. The V gene is TRBV14, the J gene TRBJ2-1; D not certain. DNA for the CDR3: TGTGCCAGCAGCCAAGATCTGCTAGTCAATGAGCAGTTCTTC. As protein: CASSQDLLVNEQFF.